The clone carrying this T cell receptor (beta chain) was detected only a few times. Amplification targeted TCR beta CDR3 regions from RNA transcripts. Using the HTBI primer set, a first-round RT-PCR was run on the TCR CDR3. MiXCR, applied by TCRdb to the multiplex PCR reads, yields one record per CDR3 protein. This table holds about 420,000 distinct CDR3 sequences, 15% to 19% found once. V was trimmed by 7 bases and J by 6 bases, leaving 12 bases between them. CDR3 length: 12 residues. The V gene's germline CDR1 is MDHEN and CDR2 SYDVKM. This sample is part of a study of T cells in Graves' hyperthyroidism and ophthalmopathy.

The sample taken for sequencing was blood. The rearrangement links TRBV28 to TRBJ1-2; D not resolved. The TCR sequence derives from a woman aged 18-29 years with Graves' hyperthyroidism. CDR3 bases: TGTGCCAGCATGGGGAGTCTCGATGGCTACACCTTC. Protein sequence: CASMGSLDGYTF.